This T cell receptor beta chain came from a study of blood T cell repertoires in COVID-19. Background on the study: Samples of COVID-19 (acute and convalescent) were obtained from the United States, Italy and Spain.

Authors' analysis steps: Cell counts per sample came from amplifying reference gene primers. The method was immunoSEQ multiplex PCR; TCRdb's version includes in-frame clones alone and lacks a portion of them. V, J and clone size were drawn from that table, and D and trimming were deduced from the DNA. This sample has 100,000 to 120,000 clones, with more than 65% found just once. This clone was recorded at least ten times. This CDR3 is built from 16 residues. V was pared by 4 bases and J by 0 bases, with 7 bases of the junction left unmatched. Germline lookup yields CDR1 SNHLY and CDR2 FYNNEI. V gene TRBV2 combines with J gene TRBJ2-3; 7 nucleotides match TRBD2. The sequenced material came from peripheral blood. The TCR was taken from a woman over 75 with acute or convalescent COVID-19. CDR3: CASSANLAASTDTQYF. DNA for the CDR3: TGTGCCAGCAGTGCTAACCTAGCGGCTAGCACAGATACGCAGTATTTT. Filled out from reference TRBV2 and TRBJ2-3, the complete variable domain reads EPEVTQTPSHQVTQMGQEVILRCVPISNHLYFYWYRQILGQKVEFLVSFYNNEISEKSEIFDDQFSVERPDGSNFTLKIRSTKLEDSAMYFCASSANLAASTDTQYFGPGTRLTVL.